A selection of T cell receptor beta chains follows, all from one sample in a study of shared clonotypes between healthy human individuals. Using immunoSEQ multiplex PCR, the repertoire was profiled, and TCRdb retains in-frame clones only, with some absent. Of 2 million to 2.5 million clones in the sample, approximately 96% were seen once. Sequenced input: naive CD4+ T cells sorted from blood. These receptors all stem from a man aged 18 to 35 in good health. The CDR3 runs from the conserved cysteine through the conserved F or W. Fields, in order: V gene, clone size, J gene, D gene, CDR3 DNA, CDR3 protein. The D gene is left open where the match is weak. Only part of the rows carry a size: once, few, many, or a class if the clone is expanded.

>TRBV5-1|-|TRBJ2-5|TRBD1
TGCGCCAGCAGCTTGGAAGGGGGCGCGGAGACCCAGTACTTC
CASSLEGGAETQYF
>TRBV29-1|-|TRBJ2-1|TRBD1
TGCAGCGCTCTATCCACAGGGGGCTCCTACAATGAGCAGTTCTTC
CSALSTGGSYNEQFF
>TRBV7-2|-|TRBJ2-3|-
TGTGCCAGCAGCTTAAGGTCAGGGAGAGGGACAGATACGCAGTATTTT
CASSLRSGRGTDTQYF
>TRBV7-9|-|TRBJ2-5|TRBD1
TGTGCCAGCAGCCCGTCCCGGACAGGAAAAGAGACCCAGTACTTC
CASSPSRTGKETQYF
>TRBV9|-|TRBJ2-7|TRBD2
TGTGCCAGCAGCGTAGGCATGGGAAGTAGCGGGAGTTTTTACGAGCAGTACTTC
CASSVGMGSSGSFYEQYF
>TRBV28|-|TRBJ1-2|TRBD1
TGTGCCACTGGGACAGGGGGCCGGTATGGCTACACCTTC
CATGTGGRYGYTF
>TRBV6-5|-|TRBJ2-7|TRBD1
TGTGCCAGCAGTTACGGACAGGGGATAAACTACGAGCAGTACTTC
CASSYGQGINYEQYF
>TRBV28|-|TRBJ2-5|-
TGTGCCAGCAGAGGACAGCAAGAGACCCAGTACTTC
CASRGQQETQYF
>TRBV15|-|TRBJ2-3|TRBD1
TGTGCCACCAGCAGAGACGGACAGGGCACAGATACGCAGTATTTT
CATSRDGQGTDTQYF
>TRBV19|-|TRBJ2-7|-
TGTGCCAGTAGTATCCGAGACAGGAGCGAGCAGTACTTC
CASSIRDRSEQYF
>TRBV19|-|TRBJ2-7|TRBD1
TGTGCCAGTAGTATCGGTGGGACAGGGAGCTACGAGCAGTACTTC
CASSIGGTGSYEQYF
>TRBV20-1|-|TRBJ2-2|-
TGCAGTGCTAGGGTCGGCGGGGAGCTGTTTTTT
CSARVGGELFF
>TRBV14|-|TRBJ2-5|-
TGTGCCAGCAGCCAGTTCCGAGGCGTGCAAGAGACCCAGTACTTC
CASSQFRGVQETQYF
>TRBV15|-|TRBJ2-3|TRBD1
TGTGCCACCAGAGACAGGGGTCGTACAGATACGCAGTATTTT
CATRDRGRTDTQYF
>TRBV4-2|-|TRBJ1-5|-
TGTGCCAGCAGCCAAGAATTAGGTCAGCCCCAGCATTTT
CASSQELGQPQHF
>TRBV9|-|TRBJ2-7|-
TGTGCCAGCAGCGTAGTGGCAGGGGAGCCCTACGAGCAGTACTTC
CASSVVAGEPYEQYF
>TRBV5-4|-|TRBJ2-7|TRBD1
TGTGCCAGCAGCGTGCGACAGGGCTCCTACTACGAGCAGTACTTC
CASSVRQGSYYEQYF
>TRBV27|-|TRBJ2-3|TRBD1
TGTGCCAGCAGTACGACAGGGAAAGCAGATACGCAGTATTTT
CASSTTGKADTQYF
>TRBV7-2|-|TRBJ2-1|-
TGTGCCAGCAGCCAGCCAACGGGGGCCTACAATGAGCAGTTCTTC
CASSQPTGAYNEQFF
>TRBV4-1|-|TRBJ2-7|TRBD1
TGCGCCAGCAGCCAAAATGAGGGGGCTGGCGAGCAGTACTTC
CASSQNEGAGEQYF
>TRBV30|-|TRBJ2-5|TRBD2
TGTGCCTGGGGAGGCGCGGGGGGCTCTGAGACCCAGTACTTC
CAWGGAGGSETQYF
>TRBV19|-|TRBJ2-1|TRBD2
TGTGCCAGTCGGGGACTAGCGGGGGCCGGAGATGAGCAGTTCTTC
CASRGLAGAGDEQFF
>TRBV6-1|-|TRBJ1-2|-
TGTGCCAGCTCGAGCCCCCCTAACTATGGCTACACCTTC
CASSSPPNYGYTF
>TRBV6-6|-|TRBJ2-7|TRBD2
TGTGCCAGCAGCTCCGGGACTACCTACGAGCAGTACTTC
CASSSGTTYEQYF
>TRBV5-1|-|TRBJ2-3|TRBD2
TGCGCCAGCAGCTTTGGGTGGGTTAGCGGGAGCACAGATACGCAGTATTTT
CASSFGWVSGSTDTQYF
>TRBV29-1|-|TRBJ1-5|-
TGCAGCGTTGTGGTGGGGGCAAATCAGCCCCAGCATTTT
CSVVVGANQPQHF
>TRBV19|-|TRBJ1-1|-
TGTGCCAGTAAAAGAGAACCCCACACTGAAGCTTTCTTT
CASKREPHTEAFF
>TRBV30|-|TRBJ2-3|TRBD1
TGTGCCTGGAGTGGGACAGGGGGCTCTCCAGATACGCAGTATTTT
CAWSGTGGSPDTQYF
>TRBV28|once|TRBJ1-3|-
TGTGCCAGCAGGGGCAGGTGGAACACCATATATTTT
CASRGRWNTIYF
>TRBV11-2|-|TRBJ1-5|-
TGTGCCAGCAGCCCCGAGGGAGCGGACAATCAGCCCCAGCATTTT
CASSPEGADNQPQHF
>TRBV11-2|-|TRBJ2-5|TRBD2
TGTGCCAGCAGCTCAGGACTAGCGGGGGCGGAGACCCAGTACTTC
CASSSGLAGAETQYF
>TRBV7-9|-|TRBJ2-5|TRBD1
TGTGCCAGCAGCTTTGGACAGGGGAGGGAGACCCAGTACTTC
CASSFGQGRETQYF
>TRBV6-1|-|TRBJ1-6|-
TGTGCCAGCACTCAGGGCCTTAATTCACCCCTCCACTTT
CASTQGLNSPLHF
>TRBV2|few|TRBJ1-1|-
TGTGCCAGCAGTCGGGCAGGGAGGGACACTGAAGCTTTCTTT
CASSRAGRDTEAFF
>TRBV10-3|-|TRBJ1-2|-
TGTGCCATCAGTGAGGACAACCTTTCATATGGCTACACCTTC
CAISEDNLSYGYTF
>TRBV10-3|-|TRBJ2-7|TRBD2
TGTGCCATCAGTGGGGGGACTAGCGAGGAGTACGAGCAGTACTTC
CAISGGTSEEYEQYF
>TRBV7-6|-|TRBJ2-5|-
TGTGCCAGCAGCTGGGCCAGGGAGACCCAGTACTTC
CASSWARETQYF
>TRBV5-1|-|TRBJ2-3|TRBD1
TGCGCCAGCAGCTTGACAGGGGGTAGCACAGATACGCAGTATTTT
CASSLTGGSTDTQYF
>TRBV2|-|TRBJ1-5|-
TGTGCCAGCAGTTTTTCTTGGGAGCAGCCCCAGCATTTT
CASSFSWEQPQHF
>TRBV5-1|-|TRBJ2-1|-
TGCGCCAGCAGTCCGGGGGCTCTAGGGAATGAGCAGTTCTTC
CASSPGALGNEQFF
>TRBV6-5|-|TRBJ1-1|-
TGTGCCAGCAGCCAAAAGACGGGAAACACTGAAGCTTTCTTT
CASSQKTGNTEAFF
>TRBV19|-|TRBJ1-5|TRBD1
TGTGCCAGTAGTATCGCTGGACAGGTTTTTTTTGATCAGCCCCAGCATTTT
CASSIAGQVFFDQPQHF
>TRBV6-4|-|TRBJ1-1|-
TGTGCCAGCAGGCCCGTCGGAGGTACGAACACTGAAGCTTTCTTT
CASRPVGGTNTEAFF
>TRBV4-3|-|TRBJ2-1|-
TGCGCCAGCAGCCAAGATAGGCCAGACGATTCCTACAATGAGCAGTTCTTC
CASSQDRPDDSYNEQFF
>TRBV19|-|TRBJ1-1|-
TGTGCCAGTAGTATGCTGTCAGGGAGCACTGAAGCTTTCTTT
CASSMLSGSTEAFF
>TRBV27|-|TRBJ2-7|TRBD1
TGTGCCAGCAGTCCGATGGGGACAGCACACTACGAGCAGTACTTC
CASSPMGTAHYEQYF
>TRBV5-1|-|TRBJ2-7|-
TGCGCCAGCAGCTTTCCGGGTTCTCGAGGCACCTACGAGCAGTACTTC
CASSFPGSRGTYEQYF
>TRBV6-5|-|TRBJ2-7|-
TGTGCCAGCAGTTACTCGCGGTCCTACTACGAGCAGTACTTC
CASSYSRSYYEQYF
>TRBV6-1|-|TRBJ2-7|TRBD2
TGTGCCAGCCAAGAGCGGGGGGGACAGAACTACGAGCAGTACTTC
CASQERGGQNYEQYF
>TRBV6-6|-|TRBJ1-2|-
TGTGCCAGCAGTTACTCGAAAGGTCCGGTCTATGGCTACACCTTC
CASSYSKGPVYGYTF
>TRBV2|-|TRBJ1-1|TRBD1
TGTGCCAGCAGTCCTAACATCGGGACAGTACGTGAAGCTTTCTTT
CASSPNIGTVREAFF
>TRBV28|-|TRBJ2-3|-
TGTGCCAGCAGTTACTCAGATACGCAGTATTTT
CASSYSDTQYF
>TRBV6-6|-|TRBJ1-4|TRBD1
TGTGCCAGCAATGACAGGGGAGTTGAAAAACTGTTTTTT
CASNDRGVEKLFF
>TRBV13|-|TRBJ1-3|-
TGTGCCAGCAGCTTCGGAGGGATAGACACCATATATTTT
CASSFGGIDTIYF
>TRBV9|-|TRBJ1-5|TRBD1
TGTGCCAGCAGTTCAGGGGGGTATAGCAATCAGCCCCAGCATTTT
CASSSGGYSNQPQHF
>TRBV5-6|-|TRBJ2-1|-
TGTGCCAGCAGCTTGTCCTACAATGAGCAGTTCTTC
CASSLSYNEQFF
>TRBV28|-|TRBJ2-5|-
TGTGCCAGCAGTTTAAGGGACACCGGAACTCGAAAGACCCAGTACTTC
CASSLRDTGTRKTQYF
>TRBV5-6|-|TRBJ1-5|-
TGTGCCAGCAGCTTGTTTTCGGACAGTCATCAGCCCCAGCATTTT
CASSLFSDSHQPQHF
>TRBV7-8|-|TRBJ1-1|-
TGTGCCAGCAGCTTGTCGACTGAAGCTTTCTTT
CASSLSTEAFF
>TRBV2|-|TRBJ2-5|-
TGTGCTTCGGGGCGGGGAATCGGGGAGACCCAGTACTTC
CASGRGIGETQYF